This TCR beta chain was captured in a study of blood T cell repertoires in COVID-19. Study summary: There were acute and convalescent COVID-19 samples, and they came from the United States, Italy and Spain. Sources were T cells, B-cell-depleted T cells, or PBMCs; the material itself was cDNA or gDNA.

Seattle researchers signed up patients amid active infection and tracked them longitudinally. The V gene end was trimmed by 2 bases and the J gene end by 2 bases; junction bases not matched to a gene: 9. CDR3 length: 17 residues. Germline-derived CDR1 and CDR2 are KGHSH and LQKENI. Original analysis: Amplification with reference gene primers provided the estimates of nucleated cell counts. Profiling relied on immunoSEQ multiplex PCR, and the TCRdb table lists in-frame clones only, not all of them. V and J calls and clone size are given by that table; D and trimming were obtained from the DNA. Of about 230,000 clones listed, more than 75% were seen once; the top ten hold around 10%.

The rearrangement joins TRBV18 to TRBJ2-3; 8 bases agree with TRBD2. The sequence derives from a man in his forties or fifties with COVID-19, enrolled during active disease. Sequenced input: peripheral blood. The CDR3: CASSPMPSGGVTDTQYF. DNA for the CDR3: TGTGCCAGCTCACCAATGCCCAGCGGGGGAGTCACAGATACGCAGTATTTT.